This TCR beta chain is from a study of blood T cell repertoires in COVID-19. The repertoire was sequenced with immunoSEQ multiplex PCR; TCRdb's copy has only in-frame clones and lacks some. The sample holds about 94,000 clones, about 83% seen once. Losses at the gene ends were 6 bases for V and 3 bases for J; bases not matched to a gene: 3. Germline V CDR1 and CDR2: MDHEN, SYDVKM. This CDR3 contains 13 residues. V gene TRBV28 combines with J gene TRBJ2-7; 9 bases fit TRBD2. The clonotype originates from a human donor in a cohort sampled during active COVID-19. The specimen sequenced was peripheral blood. The CDR3, as DNA: TGTGCCAGCAGGGTAGCGGGAGACTACGAGCAGTACTTC. It yields the protein CASRVAGDYEQYF.